There are a few counts of the clone carrying this TCR beta chain. The antigen remains unidentified. The record originates from a study of beta chain features in type 1 diabetes. Reverse transcribing all isolated RNA meant expressed TCRB transcripts were sequenced. Using immunoSEQ multiplex PCR, the repertoire was profiled, and TCRdb retains in-frame clones only, with some absent. This sample has 400,000 to 600,000 clones, with about 29% found just once. Germline loops: CDR1 SGHRS, CDR2 YFSETQ. V lost 0 bases, J lost 5 bases, and 2 bases stayed unmatched. The CDR3 loop spans 14 amino acids. One heparinised draw of blood, averaging approximately 110 mL, came from each donor. Central memory, naive, regulatory and stem cell-like memory CD4+ cells were sorted by CD45RO/CCR7/CD25/CD127/CD95/CD27. Whole-study results and caveats: VDJ junctions in type 1 diabetes patients carried more deletions and fewer insertions.

Material for sequencing was naive CD4+ T cells from blood. J is TRBJ2-3 and V is TRBV5-1; 8 positions agree with TRBD2. The receptor's source is a young man in good health. CDR3: CASSLDSGEDTQYF. The CDR3 DNA sequence: TGCGCCAGCAGCTTGGATAGCGGGGAAGATACGCAGTATTTT.